A single T cell receptor (beta chain) is shown here with its context. What it binds is unknown. The CDR3 totals 14 residues. The germline V gene has CDR1 KGHSH and CDR2 LQKENI. The V gene lost 0 bases and the J gene lost 4 bases, with 10 bases spanning the gap. Profiled with immunoSEQ multiplex PCR; TCRdb holds only in-frame clones, not every one. The table shows about 24,000 clones, with over 90% occurring only once. These data are taken from a study of CD4 T cell repertoires in COVID-19. Study in general: CFSE-low cells expanded roughly 11 days with IL-2, then restimulated with other coronavirus spikes. The study, taken as a whole, reports: Several top expanded SARS-CoV-2-reactive clonotypes were shared by two or three memory subsets. Between roughly 6 and 25% of SARS-CoV-2 clonotypes also appeared in SARS-CoV and/or HKU1 spike cultures.

No culture step preceded sequencing of the ex vivo isolated memory T cells. The starting material was circulating follicular helper CD4+ T cells (cTfh) from blood, obtained before the COVID-19 pandemic. The sequence derives from a human donor who had COVID-19. The chain uses TRBV18 and TRBJ2-7; no reliable D call. CDR3 DNA: TGTGCCAGCTCACCACCGAGTCTAGATTACGAGCAGTACTTC. Translation gives CASSPPSLDYEQYF.